Listed below are T cell receptor beta chains from one sample, sequenced in a study of T cell changes during pregnancy in multiple sclerosis. Repertoires were generated with immunoSEQ multiplex PCR, while TCRdb's copy carries only in-frame clones and drops some. This table holds roughly 26,000 clones, about 91% found once. Sequencing was performed on CD8+ T cells from peripheral blood mononuclear cells, taken in the second trimester of pregnancy. Source of these receptors: a female donor with multiple sclerosis, enrolled in a pregnancy study. CDR3s include the opening cysteine and the closing phenylalanine or tryptophan. D genes are given only for firm matches. Where a row states a size, it is once, few, many or the class of an expanded clone; other rows omit it.

v_gene,abundance,j_gene,d_gene,CDR3aa,CDR3nt
TRBV14,NA,TRBJ2-1,NA,CASSQDTGSRPNEQFF,TGTGCCAGCAGCCAAGATACCGGGAGTAGACCCAATGAGCAGTTCTTC
TRBV27,NA,TRBJ2-7,NA,CASSPLVRHPYEQYF,TGTGCCAGCAGTCCTCTTGTGCGACACCCCTACGAGCAGTACTTC
TRBV9,NA,TRBJ2-2,NA,CASSGGGTGELFF,TGTGCCAGCAGCGGGGGCGGCACCGGGGAGCTGTTTTTT
TRBV5-4,NA,TRBJ2-2,TRBD1,CASSLGTGSTGELFF,TGTGCCAGCAGCTTGGGGACAGGGTCTACCGGGGAGCTGTTTTTT
TRBV7-9,few,TRBJ1-1,TRBD1,CASSFSQGGTEAFF,TGTGCCAGCAGCTTCTCCCAGGGGGGAACTGAAGCTTTCTTT
TRBV10-1,once,TRBJ1-6,NA,CASSRLPGGDSPLHF,TGCGCCAGCTCCCGACTCCCAGGCGGGGATTCACCCCTCCACTTT
TRBV6-1,NA,TRBJ2-5,TRBD2,CASSELLAGAQETQYF,TGTGCCAGCAGTGAACTACTAGCGGGAGCCCAAGAGACCCAGTACTTC
TRBV4-1,NA,TRBJ1-6,NA,CASSPEGRDNSPLHF,TGCGCCAGCAGCCCGGAGGGGAGGGATAATTCACCCCTCCACTTT
TRBV7-9,medium-sized,TRBJ1-4,NA,CASSLGALDEKLFF,TGTGCCAGCAGCTTAGGAGCCTTGGATGAAAAACTGTTTTTT
TRBV11-2,NA,TRBJ1-1,NA,CASSLGGRTEAFF,TGTGCCAGCAGCTTAGGGGGGAGGACTGAAGCTTTCTTT
TRBV15,NA,TRBJ2-1,TRBD2,CATSQGRAGANNEQFF,TGTGCCACCAGCCAAGGTAGAGCGGGAGCGAACAATGAGCAGTTCTTC
TRBV6-1,NA,TRBJ1-1,TRBD1,CASSKTGGFTEAFF,TGTGCCAGCAGTAAGACAGGGGGATTCACTGAAGCTTTCTTT
TRBV6-1,NA,TRBJ2-1,TRBD2,CASSSLAGGPDEQFF,TGTGCCAGCAGTAGCTTAGCGGGAGGGCCAGATGAGCAGTTCTTC
TRBV4-3,NA,TRBJ2-3,NA,CASSQETSAELPSTDTQYF,TGCGCCAGCAGCCAAGAAACCTCAGCGGAACTCCCCAGCACAGATACGCAGTATTTT
TRBV7-9,NA,TRBJ2-3,NA,CASSGPGVTTDTQYF,TGTGCCAGCAGCGGACCAGGGGTCACGACAGATACGCAGTATTTT
TRBV29-1,NA,TRBJ2-1,NA,CSVDTPSGFVEQFF,TGCAGCGTTGACACTCCTAGTGGGTTTGTTGAGCAGTTCTTC
TRBV30,NA,TRBJ1-3,NA,CASNSGNTIYF,TGTGCCTCCAACTCTGGAAACACCATATATTTT
TRBV28,NA,TRBJ2-3,TRBD1,CASTKTGTESTDTQYF,TGTGCCAGCACCAAAACCGGGACAGAGAGCACAGATACGCAGTATTTT
TRBV29-1,few,TRBJ2-3,NA,CSGDTGTTTDTQYF,TGCAGCGGGGACACCGGGACAACCACAGATACGCAGTATTTT
TRBV6-1,NA,TRBJ2-4,NA,CASSEYDIGKNIQYF,TGTGCCAGCAGTGAATATGACATCGGTAAAAACATTCAGTACTTC
TRBV27,NA,TRBJ2-1,TRBD2,CASSLRLAGKQFF,TGTGCCAGCAGTTTACGTCTAGCGGGGAAGCAGTTCTTC
TRBV5-6,NA,TRBJ2-5,TRBD1,CASSKDRGGETQYF,TGTGCCAGCAGCAAGGACAGGGGCGGTGAGACCCAGTACTTC
TRBV28,once,TRBJ2-1,TRBD2,CASRAPGLIYNEQFF,TGTGCCAGCAGAGCGCCGGGACTAATCTACAATGAGCAGTTCTTC
TRBV27,NA,TRBJ2-7,NA,CASSGIGTLYEQYF,TGTGCCAGCAGTGGAATCGGGACACTTTACGAGCAGTACTTC
TRBV28,NA,TRBJ2-1,TRBD1,CASSFRDRGKYNEQFF,TGTGCCAGCAGTTTTCGAGACAGGGGGAAGTACAATGAGCAGTTCTTC
TRBV4-2,few,TRBJ1-5,NA,CASSQDGGQPQHF,TGTGCCAGCAGCCAAGATGGGGGGCAGCCCCAGCATTTT
TRBV7-2,NA,TRBJ2-3,TRBD2,CASSLRIPWTSGLTGAQYF,TGTGCCAGCAGCTTAAGGATCCCCTGGACTAGCGGGCTCACGGGTGCGCAGTATTTT
TRBV5-6,NA,TRBJ2-7,TRBD1,CASKDRVFFEQYF,TGTGCCAGCAAAGACAGGGTCTTTTTCGAGCAGTACTTC
TRBV28,NA,TRBJ2-7,TRBD1,CASSWYPGQGAYEQYF,TGTGCCAGCAGCTGGTATCCTGGACAGGGCGCCTACGAGCAGTACTTC
TRBV7-9,NA,TRBJ2-7,NA,CASSGLMPYEQYF,TGTGCCAGCAGTGGGCTAATGCCCTACGAGCAGTACTTC
TRBV19,NA,TRBJ2-6,TRBD1,CASGDSFSGANVLTF,TGTGCCAGTGGGGACAGTTTCTCTGGGGCCAACGTCCTGACTTTC
TRBV27,NA,TRBJ2-1,TRBD1,CAGTGVSYNEQFF,TGTGCTGGGACAGGGGTTTCCTACAATGAGCAGTTCTTC
TRBV27,NA,TRBJ2-7,NA,CASSATGPQTYEQYF,TGTGCCAGCAGTGCCACAGGGCCCCAAACCTACGAGCAGTACTTC
TRBV28,NA,TRBJ2-1,TRBD2,CASSLGLGSNEQFF,TGTGCCAGCAGTCTGGGACTAGGTAGCAATGAGCAGTTCTTC
TRBV19,NA,TRBJ2-7,TRBD2,CASSIDGSGYSDEQYF,TGTGCCAGTAGTATAGATGGTAGCGGGTATTCGGACGAGCAGTACTTC
TRBV14,few,TRBJ2-7,NA,CASSQRGKYAYEQYF,TGTGCCAGCAGCCAAAGGGGGAAATACGCCTACGAGCAGTACTTC
TRBV7-6,NA,TRBJ1-1,NA,CASSREGWAEAFF,TGTGCCAGCAGCCGCGAGGGATGGGCTGAAGCTTTCTTT
TRBV28,NA,TRBJ1-4,TRBD1,CASSFHLSRDRVADEKLFF,TGTGCCAGCAGTTTCCACCTGTCCCGGGACAGGGTCGCTGATGAAAAACTGTTTTTT
TRBV7-6,NA,TRBJ2-7,TRBD2,CASSLEASGNYEQYF,TGTGCCAGCAGCTTAGAGGCTAGCGGGAACTACGAGCAGTACTTC
TRBV6-6,NA,TRBJ2-1,NA,CASSYGQGGYNEQFF,TGTGCCAGCAGTTACGGGCAGGGCGGTTACAATGAGCAGTTCTTC
TRBV7-3,NA,TRBJ2-3,NA,CASSWTGVGVADTQYF,TGTGCCAGCAGCTGGACCGGGGTGGGAGTTGCAGATACGCAGTATTTT
TRBV7-9,NA,TRBJ1-1,NA,CASSTEGGATEAFF,TGTGCCAGCAGCACGGAGGGGGGGGCTACTGAAGCTTTCTTT